The rows below give T cell receptor beta chains drawn from one sample of a study of PD-1 blockade in classical Hodgkin lymphoma. Method: immunoSEQ multiplex PCR; TCRdb's copy keeps in-frame clones and lacks some. The table includes some 90,000 clones, over 75% detected once. The source material was peripheral blood mononuclear cells (PBMCs), sampled before the fourth cycle of nivolumab. The receptors derive from a human donor with classical Hodgkin lymphoma. Both conserved end residues are part of each CDR3. Fields, in order: J gene, V gene, D gene, clone size, CDR3 DNA, CDR3 protein. A D gene is named only where the DNA matches it firmly. The size of a clone is reported for some rows only, either as once, few or many, or as a class for expanded clones.

j_call: TRBJ1-5; v_call: TRBV10-3; d_call: -; clone_size: -; cdr3_nt: TGTGCCATCAGTGAGACGGACGGTAGGTATCAGCCCCAGCATTTT; cdr3_aa: CAISETDGRYQPQHF
j_call: TRBJ2-7; v_call: TRBV18; d_call: TRBD2; clone_size: -; cdr3_nt: TGTGCCAGCTCACAAAGCGGACTAGCGGGAAGCTACGAGCAGTACTTC; cdr3_aa: CASSQSGLAGSYEQYF
j_call: TRBJ1-2; v_call: TRBV7-2; d_call: TRBD1; clone_size: -; cdr3_nt: TGTGCCAGCAGCTCGACCGGGACAGGTTCTAACTATGGCTACACCTTC; cdr3_aa: CASSSTGTGSNYGYTF
j_call: TRBJ1-1; v_call: TRBV6-1; d_call: -; clone_size: -; cdr3_nt: TGTGCCAGCAGTGATAGAAGGGGGAACACTGAAGCTTTCTTT; cdr3_aa: CASSDRRGNTEAFF
j_call: TRBJ2-1; v_call: TRBV5-1; d_call: TRBD1; clone_size: -; cdr3_nt: TGCGCCAGCAGCTCACCGGGACAGAGATACTACAATGAGCAGTTCTTC; cdr3_aa: CASSSPGQRYYNEQFF
j_call: TRBJ2-1; v_call: TRBV6-1; d_call: -; clone_size: -; cdr3_nt: TGTGCCAGCAGTGAAAAAGGGGCTAGCGTTGAGCAGTTCTTC; cdr3_aa: CASSEKGASVEQFF
j_call: TRBJ1-2; v_call: TRBV5-1; d_call: -; clone_size: few; cdr3_nt: TGCGCCAGCAGCTTGGAGGGCCACTATGGCTACACCTTC; cdr3_aa: CASSLEGHYGYTF
j_call: TRBJ1-1; v_call: TRBV6-5; d_call: TRBD1; clone_size: few; cdr3_nt: TGTGCCAGCAGCCGACCGACAGGGTTGGGCACTGAAGCTTTCTTT; cdr3_aa: CASSRPTGLGTEAFF
j_call: TRBJ2-2; v_call: TRBV18; d_call: -; clone_size: -; cdr3_nt: TGTGCCAGCTCACCATCTGTAGGTCAGGGGAACACCGGGGAGCTGTTTTTT; cdr3_aa: CASSPSVGQGNTGELFF
j_call: TRBJ1-2; v_call: TRBV7-2; d_call: -; clone_size: -; cdr3_nt: TGTGCCAGCAGCTTAGGTCCACGGGTAACGGATGGCTACACCTTC; cdr3_aa: CASSLGPRVTDGYTF
j_call: TRBJ1-5; v_call: TRBV11-3; d_call: -; clone_size: -; cdr3_nt: TGTGCCAGCAGCTTAAGGGGGTATAGCAATCAGCCCCAGCATTTT; cdr3_aa: CASSLRGYSNQPQHF
j_call: TRBJ1-5; v_call: TRBV19; d_call: TRBD1; clone_size: -; cdr3_nt: TGTGCCGGGAGCGGACAGGGGTCTACCCCCCAGCATTTT; cdr3_aa: CAGSGQGSTPQHF
j_call: TRBJ2-2; v_call: TRBV30; d_call: -; clone_size: -; cdr3_nt: TGTGCCTGGAGCAAGGGAGAGAACACCGGGGAGCTGTTTTTT; cdr3_aa: CAWSKGENTGELFF
j_call: TRBJ2-3; v_call: TRBV10-3; d_call: TRBD2; clone_size: -; cdr3_nt: TGTGCCATCAGTCCCGATAGACTAGCAAACACAGATACGCAGTATTTT; cdr3_aa: CAISPDRLANTDTQYF
j_call: TRBJ1-1; v_call: TRBV2; d_call: -; clone_size: few; cdr3_nt: TGTGCCAGCAGCGGACAGATTAACACTGAAGCTTTCTTT; cdr3_aa: CASSGQINTEAFF
j_call: TRBJ1-5; v_call: TRBV6-5; d_call: -; clone_size: -; cdr3_nt: TGTGCCAGCAGTGCAGGGACGGGGCAGCCCCAGCATTTT; cdr3_aa: CASSAGTGQPQHF
j_call: TRBJ2-7; v_call: TRBV4-2; d_call: -; clone_size: once; cdr3_nt: TGTGCCAGCAGCCACTATCTAAGGGGGAGCACATACGAGCAGTACTTC; cdr3_aa: CASSHYLRGSTYEQYF
j_call: TRBJ1-3; v_call: TRBV19; d_call: -; clone_size: -; cdr3_nt: TGTGCCAGTAGTAAACACAGCCGCGTCTCTGGAAACACCATATATTTT; cdr3_aa: CASSKHSRVSGNTIYF
j_call: TRBJ1-1; v_call: TRBV4-3; d_call: TRBD1; clone_size: -; cdr3_nt: TGCGCCAGCAGCCAAGATGGAGACAGGGGTAGGTCTTTCTTT; cdr3_aa: CASSQDGDRGRSFF
j_call: TRBJ2-1; v_call: TRBV28; d_call: -; clone_size: -; cdr3_nt: TGTGCCAGCATCTCCGGCCCAAGCTCCTACAATGAGCAGTTCTTC; cdr3_aa: CASISGPSSYNEQFF
j_call: TRBJ2-3; v_call: TRBV7-3; d_call: TRBD2; clone_size: -; cdr3_nt: TGTGCCAGCAGCTTAAGCGGGAGTCTGACAGATACGCAGTATTTT; cdr3_aa: CASSLSGSLTDTQYF
j_call: TRBJ2-7; v_call: TRBV6-5; d_call: -; clone_size: once; cdr3_nt: TGTGCCACCCAGTCAGGGCAGTTTCTTTCCTACGAGCAGTACTTC; cdr3_aa: CATQSGQFLSYEQYF
j_call: TRBJ2-3; v_call: TRBV6-5; d_call: -; clone_size: -; cdr3_nt: TGTGCCAGCAGTGACAGGCCCTCAGATACGCAGTATTTT; cdr3_aa: CASSDRPSDTQYF
j_call: TRBJ2-7; v_call: TRBV6-5; d_call: TRBD1; clone_size: -; cdr3_nt: TGTGCCAGCAGTTACCCCGGACAGGGAGCCTACGAGCAGTACTTC; cdr3_aa: CASSYPGQGAYEQYF
j_call: TRBJ1-1; v_call: TRBV6-1; d_call: -; clone_size: -; cdr3_nt: TGTGCCAGCACCCTCTGGCGGGGGGCGAACACTGAAGCTTTCTTT; cdr3_aa: CASTLWRGANTEAFF
j_call: TRBJ1-1; v_call: TRBV7-3; d_call: -; clone_size: -; cdr3_nt: TGTGCCAGCAGCGCAACTGGGGGACCGAACACTGAAGCTTTCTTT; cdr3_aa: CASSATGGPNTEAFF
j_call: TRBJ1-6; v_call: TRBV7-2; d_call: -; clone_size: few; cdr3_nt: TGTGCCAGCAGCAACTCTGGAGGACCCCTCCACTTT; cdr3_aa: CASSNSGGPLHF
j_call: TRBJ1-4; v_call: TRBV5-1; d_call: TRBD1; clone_size: -; cdr3_nt: TGCGCCAGCAGCTGGATCGAATTGGGACAGAACGGAAAACTGTTTTTT; cdr3_aa: CASSWIELGQNGKLFF
j_call: TRBJ2-2; v_call: TRBV5-1; d_call: TRBD2; clone_size: -; cdr3_nt: TGCGCCAGCTCCGGTAGCGGGGTCACCGGGGAGCTGTTTTTT; cdr3_aa: CASSGSGVTGELFF
j_call: TRBJ2-1; v_call: TRBV7-3; d_call: -; clone_size: -; cdr3_nt: TGTGCCAGCAGCCAAAACACAAGAGATGAGCAGTTCTTC; cdr3_aa: CASSQNTRDEQFF
j_call: TRBJ2-7; v_call: TRBV6-6; d_call: TRBD1; clone_size: -; cdr3_nt: TGTGCCAGCACCCATGGGGACAGGACCTACGAGCAGTACTTC; cdr3_aa: CASTHGDRTYEQYF
j_call: TRBJ2-4; v_call: TRBV5-6; d_call: -; clone_size: -; cdr3_nt: TGTGCCAGCAGCTTGGGGTCAGGTGCGTCCAAAAACATTCAGTACTTC; cdr3_aa: CASSLGSGASKNIQYF
j_call: TRBJ1-2; v_call: TRBV2; d_call: TRBD1; clone_size: -; cdr3_nt: TGTGCCAGCAGGAAGGACAGGCAAAACGGCTACACCTTC; cdr3_aa: CASRKDRQNGYTF
j_call: TRBJ1-1; v_call: TRBV25-1; d_call: -; clone_size: -; cdr3_nt: TGTGCCAGCAGTAACCGAAGGGGGGCTGAAGCTTTCTTT; cdr3_aa: CASSNRRGAEAFF
j_call: TRBJ2-3; v_call: TRBV9; d_call: -; clone_size: -; cdr3_nt: TGTGCCAGCAGCGTAATGGTCGGTACTAGCACAGATACGCAGTATTTT; cdr3_aa: CASSVMVGTSTDTQYF
j_call: TRBJ2-1; v_call: TRBV5-1; d_call: -; clone_size: -; cdr3_nt: TGCGCCAGCAGACGGGGACCCGCCACAAATGAGCAGTTCTTC; cdr3_aa: CASRRGPATNEQFF
j_call: TRBJ2-7; v_call: TRBV4-1; d_call: TRBD1; clone_size: -; cdr3_nt: TGCGCCAGCAGCCAAAACGGACAGGGATCCGCCTACGAGCAGTACTTC; cdr3_aa: CASSQNGQGSAYEQYF
j_call: TRBJ1-4; v_call: TRBV30; d_call: -; clone_size: -; cdr3_nt: TGTGCCTGGAACTTGGTAGGGAGTGGGGAAAAACTGTTTTTT; cdr3_aa: CAWNLVGSGEKLFF
j_call: TRBJ2-7; v_call: TRBV19; d_call: -; clone_size: -; cdr3_nt: TGTGCCAGTGCCCGGGACTCCGTAGAGGAGCAGTACTTC; cdr3_aa: CASARDSVEEQYF
j_call: TRBJ2-1; v_call: TRBV4-3; d_call: TRBD2; clone_size: -; cdr3_nt: TGCGCCAGCAGCCAAGGCTGGCGGGAGTATGGGTACAATGAGCAGTTCTTC; cdr3_aa: CASSQGWREYGYNEQFF
j_call: TRBJ1-2; v_call: TRBV6-5; d_call: TRBD1; clone_size: -; cdr3_nt: TGTGCCAGCAGTAGACAGGGGGCTAGCTACACCTTC; cdr3_aa: CASSRQGASYTF
j_call: TRBJ2-3; v_call: TRBV10-3; d_call: -; clone_size: -; cdr3_nt: TGTGCCATCAGTGATACTAGCACAGATACGCAGTATTTT; cdr3_aa: CAISDTSTDTQYF
j_call: TRBJ2-3; v_call: TRBV2; d_call: TRBD2; clone_size: -; cdr3_nt: TGTGCCAGCAGTGAAGGGACTAGCGGGGTTGGTACGCAGTATTTT; cdr3_aa: CASSEGTSGVGTQYF
j_call: TRBJ2-1; v_call: TRBV25-1; d_call: -; clone_size: -; cdr3_nt: TGTGCCAGCAGTGAACCCTCCCCGCAGGTGTATAATGAGCAGTTCTTC; cdr3_aa: CASSEPSPQVYNEQFF
j_call: TRBJ1-2; v_call: TRBV7-8; d_call: -; clone_size: -; cdr3_nt: TGTGCCAGCAGCACCCGGAAGGGCTCAAACTATGGCTACACCTTC; cdr3_aa: CASSTRKGSNYGYTF
j_call: TRBJ2-7; v_call: TRBV9; d_call: TRBD2; clone_size: -; cdr3_nt: TGTGCCAGCAGCGTAGCTGGGACTAGCGCCTACGAGCAGTACTTC; cdr3_aa: CASSVAGTSAYEQYF
j_call: TRBJ2-4; v_call: TRBV4-3; d_call: TRBD1; clone_size: once; cdr3_nt: TGCGCCAGCAGCCAAGATCCGGGACAGGGGTTAGGAGCCAAAAACATTCAGTACTTC; cdr3_aa: CASSQDPGQGLGAKNIQYF
j_call: TRBJ2-1; v_call: TRBV29-1; d_call: TRBD2; clone_size: -; cdr3_nt: TGCAGCGGAGCCACTCACACCACCAAGCGGGAGCCCCCCTATGAGCAGTTCTTC; cdr3_aa: CSGATHTTKREPPYEQFF
j_call: TRBJ1-2; v_call: TRBV6-5; d_call: -; clone_size: -; cdr3_nt: TGTGCCAGCAGCCCGTTGAGGGGTCGAGGCTACACCTTC; cdr3_aa: CASSPLRGRGYTF
j_call: TRBJ1-2; v_call: TRBV5-1; d_call: -; clone_size: -; cdr3_nt: TGCGCCAGCAGCTTGACAGGGACGGGCGGCTACACCTTC; cdr3_aa: CASSLTGTGGYTF
j_call: TRBJ2-7; v_call: TRBV19; d_call: TRBD1; clone_size: -; cdr3_nt: TGTGCCAGTAGCCGAAACAGGGGGAGGGAGCAGTACTTC; cdr3_aa: CASSRNRGREQYF